This entry lists 22 T cell receptor beta chains sequenced from one sample in a study of radiotherapy plus CTLA-4 blockade in lung cancer. Sequenced by immunoSEQ multiplex PCR; TCRdb stores in-frame clones only, minus some. The table shows approximately 65,000 clones, with 70% to 80% occurring only once. The sequencing used peripheral blood, collected from a patient treated with radiotherapy plus ipilimumab. The receptor source for this set is a human donor with non-small cell lung cancer who had a complete response to radiotherapy plus ipilimumab.

The CDR3 DNA reads TGTGCCTGGAGTGCGGGACGGGGGCTATACCGCTCTGGGGCCAACGTCCTGACTTTC. Amino acids: CAWSAGRGLYRSGANVLTF. The genes are TRBV30 and TRBJ2-6; the D gene could be TRBD1 or TRBD2 (6 bases each). With 1 base removed from V and 0 bases from J, the gap between germline ends came to 19 bases. Germline V gene sequence: CDR1 GTSNPN, CDR2 SVGIG (reference sequence). CDR3 length equals 19 residues.

A few counts support this clone. The V call is TRBV6-1, the J call TRBJ2-5, with D perhaps assigned TRBD1 or TRBD2 (6 bases each). CDR1 is MNHNS, CDR2 SASEGT, per germline. With 7 bases removed from V and 4 bases from J, the gap between germline ends came to 16 bases. The CDR3 is 14 residues long. The CDR3 DNA reads as TGTGCCAGCACCTTTCTCGGGGGCGTAGAGACCCAGTACTTC. Translating gives CASTFLGGVETQYF.

The chain links TRBV7-2 to TRBJ1-2, with D possibly being TRBD1 (5 bases). Trimming pared 5 bases from V and 0 bases from J, leaving 13 bases between. CDR3 length: 15 residues. Germline assignment: CDR1 SGHTA and CDR2 FQGNSA. CDR3 DNA sequence: TGTGCCAGCAGCCCGGACATTGATGCTAACTATGGCTACACCTTC. It codes for CASSPDIDANYGYTF. Based on the CDR3 plus reference TRBV7-2 and TRBJ1-2, the full variable domain is GAGVSQSPSNKVTEKGKDVELRCDPISGHTALYWYRQSLGQGLEFLIYFQGNSAPDKSGLPSDRFSAERTGGSVSTLTIQRTQQEDSAVYLCASSPDIDANYGYTFGSGTRLTVV.

V is TRBV5-4 and J is TRBJ1-5; possibly TRBD1 for D (5 bases). The V gene lost 1 base and the J gene lost 2 bases, with 7 bases spanning the gap. Germline-derived CDR1 and CDR2 are SGHNT and YYREEE (reference sequence). This CDR3 has 14 residues. This chain's CDR3 is CASSLSGRNQPQHF. CDR3 nucleotide sequence: TGTGCCAGCAGCTTGTCAGGGCGCAATCAGCCCCAGCATTTT.

This rearrangement joins TRBV18 to TRBJ2-2, with 8 positions matching TRBD2. V shed 3 bases and J 5 bases; nucleotides not matched to a gene: 8. CDR3 size: 16 residues. Germline-derived CDR1 and CDR2 are KGHSH and LQKENI. DNA of the CDR3: TGTGCCAGCTCACCTTCGGCGGGGGGCCCTACCGGGGAGCTGTTTTTT. This sequence encodes CASSPSAGGPTGELFF.

The chain combines TRBV2 with TRBJ1-2, with D maybe TRBD1 (5 bases). This CDR3 comprises 14 residues. With 1 base removed from V and 6 bases from J, the gap between germline ends came to 12 bases. CDR1 is SNHLY, CDR2 FYNNEI, per germline. CDR3 bases: TGTGCCAGCAGTGAAGAGGGGTACAGAGATGGCTACACCTTC. Protein: CASSEEGYRDGYTF.

This clone appeared a single time. The chain couples TRBV15 to TRBJ1-1; a weak D match, TRBD1 (5 bases). CDR1 and CDR2 from the germline V gene are LNHNV and YYDKDF (reference sequence). The CDR3 spans 16 residues. Trimming shortened V by 1 base and J by 2 bases, and 14 bases separated the two germline ends. CDR3 region: CATSRGGRTVNTEAFF. In nucleotides, the CDR3 is TGTGCCACCAGCAGAGGGGGCCGGACGGTAAACACTGAAGCTTTCTTT.

This chain uses TRBV11-2 with TRBJ2-3, with 9 bases that match TRBD2. The CDR3 covers 15 residues. V lost 2 bases and J lost 6; bases outside the gene matches: 6. Germline V gives CDR1 SGHAT, CDR2 FQNNGV. CDR3 DNA sequence: TGTGCCAGCAGCTTAAGTCTAGCGGGGTTGGATACGCAGTATTTT. Translation gives CASSLSLAGLDTQYF.

This clone has only one observation. V gene TRBV11-2 combines with J gene TRBJ2-3; no definite D call. This CDR3 is 16 amino acids long. With 0 bases removed from V and 2 bases from J, the gap between germline ends came to 12 bases. Germline loops: CDR1 SGHAT, CDR2 FQNNGV. The CDR3 nucleotides are TGTGCCAGCAGCTTAGAACGTGGTGGGGTCACAGATACGCAGTATTTT. Residues: CASSLERGGVTDTQYF.

The chain carries TRBV5-1 and TRBJ1-2; the match to TRBD1 covers 8 bases. The CDR3 runs to 14 residues. In germline, CDR1 is SGHRS, CDR2 YFSETQ. V was clipped by 0 bases and J by 5 bases; unmatched bases: 3. CDR3 in amino acids: CASSLADREYGYTF. CDR3 nucleotides: TGCGCCAGCAGCTTGGCGGACAGGGAGTATGGCTACACCTTC.

The chain is built from TRBV30 and TRBJ2-1, with D perhaps TRBD1 (6 bases). CDR1 and CDR2 (germline): GTSNPN, SVGIG (reference sequence). The V end lost 4 bases, the J end lost 3 bases, and 19 bases lay between the germline ends. The CDR3 length is 16 residues. The CDR3 here is CAWNLPQGLDYNEQFF. The CDR3, as DNA: TGTGCCTGGAACCTTCCCCAGGGGCTCGACTACAATGAGCAGTTCTTC.

The V and J genes are TRBV30 and TRBJ1-2, with D perhaps TRBD1 (5 bases). CDR1 and CDR2 (germline): GTSNPN, SVGIG (reference sequence). The CDR3 extends over 14 amino acids. V was clipped by 4 bases and J by 3 bases, with 15 bases between them. For the CDR3, the DNA is TGTGCCTGGATCCGGGGCAGAGGGGACTATGGCTACACCTTC. Protein sequence: CAWIRGRGDYGYTF. Complete variable domain (other parts from reference TRBV30 and TRBJ1-2): SQTIHQWPATLVQPVGSPLSLECTVEGTSNPNLYWYRQAAGRGLQLLFYSVGIGQISSEVPQNLSASRPQDRQFILSSKKLLLSDSGFYLCAWIRGRGDYGYTFGSGTRLTVV.

The chain combines TRBV9 with TRBJ2-1; TRBD2 aligns across 10 bases. The CDR3 spans 16 residues. Germline CDR1 and CDR2: SGDLS and YYNGEE. The junction had 11 bases not matched to a gene; V was cut back by 4 bases and J by 7 bases. The DNA for the CDR3 is TGTGCCAGCAGCTCCCGGACTAGCGGCGTGAGGAATGAGCAGTTCTTC. Its translation is CASSSRTSGVRNEQFF.

V gene TRBV5-1 combines with J gene TRBJ2-3; TRBD1 aligns across 10 bases. This CDR3 spans 16 amino acids. CDR1 is SGHRS, CDR2 YFSETQ, per germline. V lost 4 bases to trimming and J lost 3 bases; unmatched junction nucleotides: 8. This chain's CDR3 is CASSAGQGGGTDTQYF. In DNA, the CDR3 is TGCGCCAGCAGCGCTGGACAGGGGGGAGGTACAGATACGCAGTATTTT.

The genes are TRBV6-4 and TRBJ2-7, with 7 bases that match TRBD1. Germline CDR1 reads MRHNA; CDR2 reads SNTAGT. V gave up 8 bases and J gave up 7 bases; unmatched junction bases: 11. The CDR3 extends over 13 amino acids. The CDR3 region is CASRDGTEGEQYF. The CDR3 region has the DNA TGTGCCAGCCGGGATGGGACAGAGGGGGAGCAGTACTTC.

The V and J genes are TRBV25-1 and TRBJ1-2; 8 bases map to TRBD1. The J segment lost 7 bases and the V segment lost 2 bases, leaving 12 bases of the junction unmatched. From germline, CDR1 is MGHDK and CDR2 SYGVNS. The CDR3 has 16 amino acids. CDR3 amino acids: CASSEKEAGGSGGYTF. CDR3 nucleotide sequence: TGTGCCAGCAGTGAAAAGGAGGCAGGGGGCAGTGGTGGCTACACCTTC.

V and J are TRBV11-2 and TRBJ2-2; 7 bases are shared with TRBD2. Germline loops: CDR1 SGHAT, CDR2 FQNNGV. V gave up 1 base and J gave up 3 bases; unmatched junction bases: 2. The CDR3 consists of 15 residues. The CDR3 DNA is TGTGCCAGCAGCTTAGTCCGGGGGGACACCGGGGAGCTGTTTTTT. Protein product: CASSLVRGDTGELFF.

V usage is TRBV18 and J usage is TRBJ1-1; maybe TRBD1 (5 bases). This CDR3 is 15 amino acids long. The germline V gene encodes CDR1 KGHSH and CDR2 LQKENI. V shed 0 bases and J shed 4 bases, with 12 bases lying between them. The CDR3, as DNA: TGTGCCAGCTCACCACCTACACAGGTCTCCACTGAAGCTTTCTTT. It specifies CASSPPTQVSTEAFF.

By sample fraction, this clone is medium-sized (0.01 to 0.1%). The CDR3 reads CASSFASGDTQYF. DNA for the CDR3: TGTGCCAGCAGCTTCGCCTCGGGCGATACGCAGTATTTT. The J gene is TRBJ2-3, the V gene TRBV7-2; D ambiguous. V shed 3 bases and J shed 6 bases, with 10 bases lying between them. The CDR3 extends over 13 amino acids. Germline CDR1 reads SGHTA; CDR2 reads FQGNSA.

This chain connects TRBV29-1 to TRBJ1-2; D is perhaps TRBD1 (5 bases). The CDR3 covers 12 residues. In germline, CDR1 is SQVTM, CDR2 ANQGSEA. V lost 8 bases and J 6 bases, leaving 16 bases between the germline ends. The CDR3 sequence is CSLGDDANGYTF. In DNA form, the CDR3 reads TGCAGCCTTGGGGACGATGCGAATGGCTACACCTTC.

The chain is built from TRBV7-2 and TRBJ1-4; a weak D match, TRBD1 (5 bases). Germline CDR1 reads SGHTA; CDR2 reads FQGNSA. This CDR3 contains 13 residues. With 1 base removed from V and 8 bases from J, the gap between germline ends came to 8 bases. The CDR3 here is CASSLGGLEKLFF. The CDR3 DNA follows: TGTGCCAGCAGCTTAGGGGGACTCGAAAAACTGTTTTTT.

This chain links TRBV7-8 with TRBJ1-4; no clear D gene. Germline-derived CDR1 and CDR2 are SGHVS and FQNEAQ. The V and J ends lost 1 base and 11 bases respectively, with 14 bases between them. The CDR3 is 14 residues long. In DNA form, the CDR3 reads TGTGCCAGCAGCTTAGTTCCAGGAGACTATAAACTGTTTTTT. Residues: CASSLVPGDYKLFF.